This T cell receptor (beta chain) was identified in a study of fetal regulatory T cell absence and autoimmunity (dated by TCRdb to the late 2010s). Background on the whole study: Exocrine pancreas autoimmunity was seen in the IPEX patients without clinical diabetes. Beyond this particular receptor, the publication reports: TRB gene family usage was broadly similar between cord blood and pancreas, resembling published neonatal and adult repertoires. The oligoclonal enrichment was interpreted as supporting antigen-driven autoimmunity in the pancreas before birth in IPEX syndrome. The TCR compartment showed significant oligoclonal enrichment in pancreas versus cord blood, with some top clones over 85-fold enriched.

Remarks on this clone: The antigen it binds to is not known. Base quality data are lacking; no much larger clone is found one base away.

The CDR3 measures 15 amino acids from cysteine to phenylalanine. This entry keeps only the CDR3 DNA: 45 bases, framed from base 1. V is pruned by 2 bases and J by 3 bases, leaving 5 bases of the junction without a gene match. The germline V gene (reference sequence) supplies CDR1 SGHNT and CDR2 YYREEE. On the immunoSEQ human TCRbeta survey platform, a two-step multiplex PCR amplified and barcoded the TCRbeta CDR3 regions. Sequencing of the libraries was done on Illumina instruments, and IgH was sequenced in parallel from the same samples. As for the authors' bioinformatics: Raw reads were filtered against IMGT V, D, J definitions and binned by a nearest-neighbor algorithm to remove PCR and sequencing errors. A clone was defined by an identical nucleotide sequence, and differential abundance between tissues was tested with a Fisher exact test for each clone at a pFDR threshold of p<0.01. Clones with frequencies too low for statistical inference were excluded by a minimum inclusion filter of 10 in either sample. Pairwise clonal comparisons used the immunoSEQ Analyzer, and gene family usage was assessed with IMGT tools. The source is immuneACCESS, and TCRdb retained only in-frame sequences with V and J called. Part of the clones is not carried over; for the studies checked, unresolved V genes explain less than half of this, and the remainder is unexplained. That table furnishes V, J and clone size, whereas the DNA furnished D and trimming. This sample has around 45,000 clones in its table, and around 83% of those were observed once. Clones ranked in the top ten supply about 0.41% of the sample.

Genomic DNA, roughly 1.7-3.4 ug, was extracted from umbilical cord blood or frozen pancreas using the DNeasy Blood and Tissue Kit. The receptor was isolated from a newborn boy with IPEX syndrome. The sample taken for sequencing was cord blood. The chain uses TRBV5-4 and TRBJ2-5, and 9 bases in between align with TRBD1. The DNA sequence follows: TGTGCCAGCAGCTTAGGCGGGACAGGGAAAGAGACCCAGTACTTC. This yields the protein CASSLGGTGKETQYF.